One sample yielded the 3 T cell receptor beta chains listed below, sequenced in a study of regulatory T cells in long-lasting Graves disease (dated by TCRdb to about 2021). In the paper's terms, the time point label means: newly diagnosed GD, antithyroid drugs for less than 3 months. For both TCR sequencing and RNA sequencing, RNA was extracted from PBMCs in TRIzol. The method was multiplex PCR. The sequencer listed for this sample is Illumina HiSeq 4000. TCR beta libraries were built with iRepertoire HTBI primers and Arm-PCR amplification of CDR3 regions. Using fastp at Q25 and MiXCR, TCRdb reprocessed the public reads and kept productive beta chains. Identical CDR3 proteins give one entry, which carries the most common genes and DNA. In all, the sample holds 350,000 to 550,000 distinct CDR3 sequences, and 15% to 20% of those were seen once. The ten largest clones add up to 20% to 25% of the sample.

The same sample was also studied in work on T cells in Graves' hyperthyroidism and ophthalmopathy.

Source: peripheral blood mononuclear cells (PBMCs), taken at new diagnosis, from a patient treated with antithyroid drugs. Source of these receptors: a woman aged 18-30 years with Graves disease. Donor details come from another sample of the same person, matched by shared clones.

V and J are TRBV5-1 and TRBJ1-2; tentatively, D is TRBD1 (5 bases). Germline V gene data show CDR1 as SGHRS and CDR2 as YFSETQ. V lost 3 bases and J lost 3, with 9 bases in between. There are 13 residues in the CDR3. CDR3 residues: CASSWDGYYGYTF. The DNA of the CDR3 is TGCGCCAGCAGCTGGGACGGTTACTATGGCTACACCTTC.

This clonotype was seen ten or more times. This chain connects TRBV28 to TRBJ1-4, with 7 nucleotides matching TRBD1. CDR3 size: 13 residues. V shed 7 bases and J 4 bases; nucleotides not matched to a gene: 3. Germline CDR1 and CDR2: MDHEN and SYDVKM. CDR3 coding DNA: TGTGCCAGCACGGGACAGCTTAATGAAAAACTGTTTTTT. Translated, it gives CASTGQLNEKLFF.

This clonotype has a count of ten or more. CDR3 in DNA: TGTGCCAGCAGTGAAGTGGGCGTGGGGCCCCAGCATTTT. Translation: CASSEVGVGPQHF. This rearrangement joins TRBV2 to TRBJ1-5; D is unclear. Trimming pared 1 base from V and 9 bases from J, leaving 10 bases between. CDR3 length: 13 residues. In germline, CDR1 is SNHLY, CDR2 FYNNEI.